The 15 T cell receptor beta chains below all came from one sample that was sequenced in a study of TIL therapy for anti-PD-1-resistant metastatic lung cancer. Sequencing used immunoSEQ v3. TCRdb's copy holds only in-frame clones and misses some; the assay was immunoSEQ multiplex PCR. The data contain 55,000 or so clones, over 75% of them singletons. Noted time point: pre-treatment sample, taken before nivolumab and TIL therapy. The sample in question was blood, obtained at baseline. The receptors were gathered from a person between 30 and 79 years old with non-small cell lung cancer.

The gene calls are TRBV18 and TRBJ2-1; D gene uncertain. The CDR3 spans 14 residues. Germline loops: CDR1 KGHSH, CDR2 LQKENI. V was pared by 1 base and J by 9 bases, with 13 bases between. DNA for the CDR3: TGTGCCAGCTCACCACTCGCGGTGGTGGGTGAGCAGTTCTTC. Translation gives CASSPLAVVGEQFF.

The CDR3: CASSYSTASNEKLFF. CDR3 in DNA: TGTGCCAGCAGTTACTCGACAGCGTCTAATGAAAAACTGTTTTTT. The V call is TRBV6-2 or TRBV6-3, the J call TRBJ1-4, with D possibly matching TRBD1 (5 bases). This CDR3 has 15 amino acids. Germline CDR1 reads MNHEY; CDR2 reads SVGEGT. The V end lost 0 bases, the J end lost 3 bases, and 8 bases lay between the germline ends.

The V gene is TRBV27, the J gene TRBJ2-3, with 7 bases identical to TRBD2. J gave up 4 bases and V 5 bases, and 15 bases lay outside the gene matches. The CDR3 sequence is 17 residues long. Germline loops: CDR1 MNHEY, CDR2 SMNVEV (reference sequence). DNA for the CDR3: TGTGCCAGCAGTCCCCCCCCACGCGGGAGTTGGGCAGATACGCAGTATTTT. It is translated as CASSPPPRGSWADTQYF.

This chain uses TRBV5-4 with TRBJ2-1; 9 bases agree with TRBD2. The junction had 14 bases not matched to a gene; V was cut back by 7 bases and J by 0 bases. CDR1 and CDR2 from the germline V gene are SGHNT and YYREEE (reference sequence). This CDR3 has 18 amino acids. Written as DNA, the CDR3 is TGTGCCAGCGGAAGGGGACTAGCCTTCTCGAGCTCCTACAATGAGCAGTTCTTC. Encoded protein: CASGRGLAFSSSYNEQFF.

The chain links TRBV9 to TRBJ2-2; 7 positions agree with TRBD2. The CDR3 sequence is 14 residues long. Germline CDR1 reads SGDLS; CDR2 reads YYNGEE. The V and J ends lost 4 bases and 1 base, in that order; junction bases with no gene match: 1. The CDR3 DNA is TGTGCCAGCAGCTCTAGCGGGAACACCGGGGAGCTGTTTTTT. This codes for CASSSSGNTGELFF. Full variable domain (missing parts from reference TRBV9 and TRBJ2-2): DSGVTQTPKHLITATGQRVTLRCSPRSGDLSVYWYQQSLDQGLQFLIQYYNGEERAKGNILERFSAQQFPDLHSELNLSSLELGDSALYFCASSSSGNTGELFFGEGSRLTVL.

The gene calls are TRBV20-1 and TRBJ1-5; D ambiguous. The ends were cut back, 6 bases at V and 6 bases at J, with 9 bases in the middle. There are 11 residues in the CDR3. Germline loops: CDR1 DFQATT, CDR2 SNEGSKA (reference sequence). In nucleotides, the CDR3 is TGCAGTGCCAAGGCCGGTCAGCCCCAGCATTTT. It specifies CSAKAGQPQHF.

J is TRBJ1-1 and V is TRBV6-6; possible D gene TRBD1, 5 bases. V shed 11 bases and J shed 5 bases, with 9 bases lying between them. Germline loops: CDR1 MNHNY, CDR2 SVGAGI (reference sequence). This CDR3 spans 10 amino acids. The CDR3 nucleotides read TGTGCCGTCGGGGGGACTGAAGCTTTCTTT. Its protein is CAVGGTEAFF.

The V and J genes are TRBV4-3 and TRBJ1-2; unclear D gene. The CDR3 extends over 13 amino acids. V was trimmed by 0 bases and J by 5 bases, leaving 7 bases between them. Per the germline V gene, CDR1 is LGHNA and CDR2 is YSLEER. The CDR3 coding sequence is TGCGCCAGCAGCCAAGAGGCCCCTTATGGCTACACCTTC. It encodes CASSQEAPYGYTF.

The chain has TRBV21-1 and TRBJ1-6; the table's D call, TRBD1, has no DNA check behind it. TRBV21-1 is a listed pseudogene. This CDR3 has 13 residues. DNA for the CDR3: TGTGCCAGCAGCAAATCCAGACACTCACCCCTCCACTTT. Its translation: CASSKSRHSPLHF.

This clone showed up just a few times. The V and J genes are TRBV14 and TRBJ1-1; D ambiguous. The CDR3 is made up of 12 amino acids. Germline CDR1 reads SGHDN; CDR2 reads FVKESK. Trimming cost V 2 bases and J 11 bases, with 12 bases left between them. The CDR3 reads CASSQTTSVAFF. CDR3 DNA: TGTGCCAGCAGCCAAACAACCTCTGTGGCTTTCTTT.

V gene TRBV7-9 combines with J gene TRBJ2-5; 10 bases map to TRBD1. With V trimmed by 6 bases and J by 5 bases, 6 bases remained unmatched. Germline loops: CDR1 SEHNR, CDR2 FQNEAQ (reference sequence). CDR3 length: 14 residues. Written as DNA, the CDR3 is TGTGCCAGCAGTTGGGGACAGGGGAGGGAGACCCAGTACTTC. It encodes CASSWGQGRETQYF. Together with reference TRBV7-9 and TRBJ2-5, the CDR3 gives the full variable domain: DTGVSQNPRHKITKRGQNVTFRCDPISEHNRLYWYRQTLGQGPEFLTYFQNEAQLEKSRLLSDRFSAERPKGSFSTLEIQRTEQGDSAMYLCASSWGQGRETQYFGPGTRLLVL.

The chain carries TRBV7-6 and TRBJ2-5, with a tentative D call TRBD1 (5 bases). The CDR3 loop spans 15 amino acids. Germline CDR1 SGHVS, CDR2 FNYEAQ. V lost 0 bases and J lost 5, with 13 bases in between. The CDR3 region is CASSLAPAGKETQYF. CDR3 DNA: TGTGCCAGCAGCTTAGCGCCGGCAGGGAAGGAGACCCAGTACTTC.

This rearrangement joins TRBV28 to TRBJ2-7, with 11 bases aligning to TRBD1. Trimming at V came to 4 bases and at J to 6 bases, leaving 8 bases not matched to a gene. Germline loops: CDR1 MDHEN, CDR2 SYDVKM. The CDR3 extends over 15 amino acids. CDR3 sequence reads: CASSSTPGTGGEQYF. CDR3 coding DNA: TGTGCCAGCAGTTCCACGCCCGGGACAGGGGGCGAGCAGTACTTC. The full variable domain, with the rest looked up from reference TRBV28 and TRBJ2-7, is DVKVTQSSRYLVKRTGEKVFLECVQDMDHENMFWYRQDPGLGLRLIYFSYDVKMKEKGDIPEGYSVSREKKERFSLILESASTNQTSMYLCASSSTPGTGGEQYFGPGTRLTVT.

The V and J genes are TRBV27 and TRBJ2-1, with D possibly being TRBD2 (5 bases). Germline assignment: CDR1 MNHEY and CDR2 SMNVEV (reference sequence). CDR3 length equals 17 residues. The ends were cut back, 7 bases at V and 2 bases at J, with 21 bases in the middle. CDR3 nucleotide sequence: TGTGCCAGCACCTCCCTGACTCGGGATGCGACCTACAATGAGCAGTTCTTC. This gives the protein CASTSLTRDATYNEQFF.

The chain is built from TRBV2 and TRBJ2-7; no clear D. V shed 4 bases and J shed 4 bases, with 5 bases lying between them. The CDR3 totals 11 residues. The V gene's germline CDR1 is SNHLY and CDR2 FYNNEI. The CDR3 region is CASSADYEQYF. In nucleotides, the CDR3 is TGTGCCAGCAGTGCCGATTACGAGCAGTACTTC.